The clone carrying this T cell receptor (beta chain) was seen a few times. Primers used in a second PCR of roughly 6 to 11 cycles were a sample-barcoded 5' primer and a J-beta primer mix. MiXCR, applied by TCRdb to the 5' RACE reads, yields one record per CDR3 protein. In the table there are 900,000 to 950,000 distinct CDR3 sequences, almost 30% of which are singletons. This sample was taken from a study of blood T cells in healthy people across ages. CDR1 DFQATT and CDR2 SNEGSKA come from the germline V gene (reference sequence). The CDR3 has 17 amino acids. Trimming removed 6 bases from V and 0 bases from J; junction bases left unmatched: 16. A further study also used this sample, focusing on T cells of mothers and their children.

Sequences were obtained from blood. The receptor was derived from a woman aged 40 to 55 in good health. V gene TRBV20-1 combines with J gene TRBJ1-1, with 7 bases identical to TRBD1. The CDR3 loop reads CSAYHDRARSVNTEAFF. CDR3 DNA: TGCAGTGCCTATCATGACAGGGCTCGTTCTGTGAACACTGAAGCTTTCTTT.